One and the same sample provided the 20 T cell receptor beta chains below, sequenced in a study of blood T cell repertoires in COVID-19. Some clones are missing from TCRdb's copy, which holds only in-frame ones; the method was immunoSEQ multiplex PCR. The table records roughly 50,000 clones, 70% to 90% of them present only once. Sequenced material: peripheral blood. These receptors were taken from a human donor in a cohort sampled during active COVID-19.

The chain employs TRBV7-2 and TRBJ2-1; D not certain. The CDR3 runs 13 residues. The germline V gene has CDR1 SGHTA and CDR2 FQGNSA. V was clipped by 6 bases and J by 7 bases, with 13 bases between them. The CDR3 coding sequence is TGTGCCAGCAGACCCACCTCGCAGAATGAGCAGTTCTTC. Translation gives CASRPTSQNEQFF.

This clone appeared a few times. V usage is TRBV5-1 and J usage is TRBJ2-7; D uncertain. The V gene's germline CDR1 is SGHRS and CDR2 YFSETQ. The length of the CDR3 is 13 residues. Trimming took off 0 bases at V and 5 bases at J, with 9 bases between the two ends. In nucleotides, the CDR3 is TGCGCCAGCAGCTTGGGCGTCGCCAACGAGCAGTACTTC. It translates to CASSLGVANEQYF.

This chain joins TRBV4-1 and TRBJ1-1, with TRBD1 matching 7 bases. This CDR3 is 15 amino acids long. Germline V lookup: CDR1 MGHRA, CDR2 YSYEKL. V was clipped by 4 bases and J by 3 bases; unmatched bases: 8. The DNA of the CDR3 is TGCGCCAGCAGCCTTGGAACAGGGGTGGACACTGAAGCTTTCTTT. Residues: CASSLGTGVDTEAFF.

The gene calls are TRBV6-5 and TRBJ1-2; 11 nucleotides agree with TRBD1. The CDR3 consists of 15 residues. Trimming took 5 bases from V and 4 from J; bases not matched to a gene: 6. The germline V gene encodes CDR1 MNHEY and CDR2 SVGAGI. Here the CDR3 DNA reads TGTGCCAGCAGTCCGGACAGGGGGCTAGGCTATGGCTACACCTTC. It is translated as CASSPDRGLGYGYTF.

The rearrangement links TRBV4-3 to TRBJ2-5; 10 nucleotides match TRBD2. The ends lost 0 bases at V and 4 bases at J; junction bases unmatched: 8. In germline, CDR1 is LGHNA, CDR2 YSLEER. The CDR3 has 17 residues. Here the CDR3 reads CASSQDPASGGLETQYF. DNA of the CDR3: TGCGCCAGCAGCCAAGACCCGGCTAGCGGGGGTCTAGAGACCCAGTACTTC.

V and J are TRBV10-1 and TRBJ2-7; 10 bases are shared with TRBD2. This CDR3 is 14 amino acids long. Germline loops: CDR1 WNHNN, CDR2 SYGVQD (reference sequence). V was pared by 6 bases and J by 3 bases, with 5 bases of the junction left unmatched. The CDR3 spells CASSPWTSGYEQYF. CDR3 coding DNA: TGCGCCAGCAGCCCCTGGACTAGCGGCTACGAGCAGTACTTC.

The J gene is TRBJ2-3, the V gene TRBV2; 13 bases line up with TRBD2. The CDR3 extends over 15 amino acids. Germline CDR1 is SNHLY and CDR2 is FYNNEI. The junction had 6 bases not matched to a gene; V was cut back by 7 bases and J by 5 bases. The CDR3 loop reads CASKRLAGGQDTQYF. CDR3 nucleotide sequence: TGTGCCAGCAAACGACTAGCGGGGGGTCAAGATACGCAGTATTTT.

The chain combines TRBV6-2 or TRBV6-3 with TRBJ2-1; D is possibly TRBD2 (7 bases). The length of the CDR3 is 12 residues. Germline-derived CDR1 and CDR2 are MNHEY and SVGEGT. With 5 bases removed from V and 15 bases from J, the gap between germline ends came to 17 bases. The CDR3, as DNA: TGTGCCAGCAGTCCAGGGGCGGGGGAAGGGTTCTTC. Translating it yields CASSPGAGEGFF.

CDR3 sequence: CASTPGQGSGTGELFF. The CDR3 DNA reads as TGTGCCAGTACCCCCGGACAGGGGTCGGGCACCGGGGAGCTGTTTTTT. The rearrangement joins TRBV19 to TRBJ2-2; 9 positions agree with TRBD1. The V segment lost 7 bases and the J segment 4 bases; nucleotides outside the gene matches: 10. Germline V gene lookup returns CDR1 LNHDA and CDR2 SQIVND (reference sequence). The CDR3 extends over 16 amino acids.

The chain joins TRBV11-2 to TRBJ2-1; the D is unclear. From germline, CDR1 is SGHAT and CDR2 FQNNGV. This CDR3 has 16 amino acids. V lost 2 bases and J lost 2, with 13 bases in between. The CDR3 DNA is TGTGCCAGCAGCTTACGCCTAGACCTTACCTACAATGAGCAGTTCTTC. This sequence encodes CASSLRLDLTYNEQFF.

The chain joins TRBV11-1 to TRBJ2-2; 7 nucleotides line up with TRBD1. Germline CDR1 reads SGHAT; CDR2 reads FQDESV (reference sequence). After removal of 6 bases from V and 2 bases from J, the junction contained 6 bases not matched to a gene. This CDR3 has 15 amino acids. The CDR3 DNA follows: TGTGCCAGCAGTAGGGGACAGACCAACACCGGGGAGCTGTTTTTT. It is translated as CASSRGQTNTGELFF.

This rearrangement joins TRBV6-5 to TRBJ2-3, with a possible D match to TRBD1 (6 bases). Germline V gene sequence: CDR1 MNHEY, CDR2 SVGAGI. V was shortened by 3 bases and J by 0 bases, with 13 bases between the two germline ends. The CDR3 covers 16 residues. The CDR3 here is CASSYLSGVSTDTQYF. The CDR3 DNA reads as TGTGCCAGCAGTTATCTCTCAGGGGTGAGCACAGATACGCAGTATTTT.

The CDR3 here is CASSTGTGRNTGELFF. The DNA for the CDR3 is TGTGCCAGTAGTACAGGGACAGGGAGGAACACCGGGGAGCTGTTTTTT. J is TRBJ2-2 and V is TRBV19; 9 nucleotides line up with TRBD1. This CDR3 comprises 16 residues. V was pared by 4 bases and J by 1 base, with 4 bases of the junction left unmatched. From germline, CDR1 is LNHDA and CDR2 SQIVND (reference sequence).

The chain couples TRBV10-3 to TRBJ2-6, with D unresolved. From germline, CDR1 is ENHRY and CDR2 SYGVKD. The CDR3 is made up of 13 amino acids. Trimming left V 3 bases short and J 2 bases short, with 2 bases between. The CDR3 region is CAISDTGANVLTF. CDR3 in DNA: TGTGCCATCAGTGATACTGGGGCCAACGTCCTGACTTTC.

The CDR3 nucleotides read TGTGCCAGTAGTTCGGGACAGGATTATGGCTACACCTTC. Its translation is CASSSGQDYGYTF. The chain employs TRBV19 and TRBJ1-2, with 8 positions matching TRBD1. The CDR3 totals 13 residues. Germline CDR1 reads LNHDA; CDR2 reads SQIVND (reference sequence). Germline trimming cut 5 bases from V and 5 bases from J; bases unmatched to any gene: 4.

The chain uses TRBV14 and TRBJ2-3; D may be TRBD1 (6 bases). The CDR3 totals 15 residues. Trimming took off 5 bases at V and 3 bases at J, with 15 bases between the two ends. The V gene's germline CDR1 is SGHDN and CDR2 FVKESK. The CDR3 loop reads CASSSGTTGTDTQYF. DNA for the CDR3: TGTGCCAGCAGCTCCGGGACAACGGGTACAGATACGCAGTATTTT.

This clone was observed a single time. This rearrangement joins TRBV27 to TRBJ1-3, with D maybe TRBD1 (6 bases). Germline-derived CDR1 and CDR2 are MNHEY and SMNVEV (reference sequence). V shed 11 bases and J shed 4 bases, with 18 bases lying between them. There are 14 residues in the CDR3. CDR3 loop: CAGTGSLSGNTIYF. The CDR3 DNA sequence: TGTGCCGGTACAGGGAGTCTTTCGGGAAACACCATATATTTT.

The V call is TRBV13, the J call TRBJ2-5; D not resolved. V lost 1 base to trimming and J lost 5 bases, with 11 bases between them. CDR3 length: 14 amino acids. CDR1 and CDR2 from the germline V gene are PRHDT and FYEKMQ (reference sequence). The CDR3 loop reads CASSLVGSLETQYF. The CDR3 region has the DNA TGTGCCAGCAGCTTAGTAGGTAGCTTGGAGACCCAGTACTTC.

The chain joins TRBV28 to TRBJ1-2; 7 nucleotides align to TRBD1. The V gene's germline CDR1 is MDHEN and CDR2 SYDVKM. V was clipped by 7 bases and J by 4 bases; unmatched bases: 12. CDR3 length: 15 residues. This CDR3 reads CASISGQSWIYGYTF. The CDR3 DNA follows: TGTGCCAGCATCTCGGGACAGTCATGGATCTATGGCTACACCTTC.

CDR3 DNA sequence: TGCGCCAGCAGCCAAGGGAGGATAGCGGGGGTCCAAGAGACCCAGTACTTC. Its protein is CASSQGRIAGVQETQYF. The V gene is TRBV4-1, the J gene TRBJ2-5; 9 positions agree with TRBD2. CDR1 is MGHRA, CDR2 YSYEKL, per germline. V was clipped by 1 base and J by 1 base; unmatched bases: 7. This CDR3 region has 17 residues.